This T cell receptor (beta chain) was profiled in a study of radiotherapy plus CTLA-4 blockade in lung cancer. Looking at the study overall: Among patients, less than 20% showed objective responses, and over 30% had disease control.

About this clone: Its antigen is undetermined.

The protocol was immunoSEQ multiplex PCR, while the TCRdb copy is restricted to in-frame clones and leaves out a portion. The sample yields around 82,000 clones, less than 85% seen once. Study-wide results and caveats: Early clonal dynamics of blood T cells, together with interferon-beta, were reported as the best response predictor.

V was trimmed by 6 bases and J by 0 bases, leaving 11 bases between them. In germline, CDR1 is SNHLY, CDR2 FYNNEI. The CDR3 loop spans 15 amino acids. This receptor was taken from a human donor with non-small cell lung cancer who had stable disease on radiotherapy plus ipilimumab. The genes are TRBV2 and TRBJ2-2, with D hard to call. The material was peripheral blood, obtained from a patient treated with radiotherapy plus ipilimumab. This CDR3 reads CASRRPGTNTGELFF. DNA of the CDR3: TGTGCCAGCAGACGCCCGGGCACGAACACCGGGGAGCTGTTTTTT.